A single sample is the source of the 15 T cell receptor beta chains below, sequenced in a study of CD8+CD57+ T cells in acquired aplastic anemia. The use of genomic DNA as template underpinned the TCR beta VDJ and CDR3 profiling. MiXCR was run by TCRdb on the reads, yielding one entry per CDR3 protein. The sample lists roughly 500,000 distinct CDR3 sequences, around 33% occurring once. Patients picked for sequencing had shown CD8+CD57+ cell expansion detected by flow cytometry. The material sequenced was sorted CD4+, CD8+, or CD8+CD57+ T cells (not recorded which) from PBMCs. All receptors derive from a human donor with aplastic anemia.

The table lists this clonotype with many counts. The chain is built from TRBV25-1 and TRBJ1-1; maybe TRBD1 (5 bases). Germline CDR1 and CDR2: MGHDK and SYGVNS. This CDR3 contains 11 residues. Trimming took off 6 bases at V and 7 bases at J, with 9 bases between the two ends. CDR3 DNA sequence: TGTGCCAGCAGGGGAAGGGGTGAAGCTTTCTTT. Residues: CASRGRGEAFF.

As DNA, the CDR3 is TGTGCCAGCAGCTTGGGCCCACCGGACTGGAATCAGCCCCAGCATTTT. Protein: CASSLGPPDWNQPQHF. The chain is built from TRBV5-6 and TRBJ1-5; D not certain. Germline loops: CDR1 SGHDT, CDR2 YYEEEE. V lost 0 bases and J lost 4, with 14 bases in between. The CDR3 contains 16 residues.

This clonotype was seen only a few times. The genes are TRBV7-2 and TRBJ1-1; 7 nucleotides line up with TRBD1. Germline lookup yields CDR1 SGHTA and CDR2 FQGNSA. The junction had 6 bases not matched to a gene; V was cut back by 2 bases and J by 3 bases. The CDR3 has 15 amino acids. The CDR3 here is CASSLQQGRDTEAFF. CDR3 coding DNA: TGTGCCAGCAGCTTACAACAGGGGCGGGACACTGAAGCTTTCTTT.

In this sample, this clonotype turned up many times. The gene calls are TRBV20-1 and TRBJ2-7; 8 nucleotides match TRBD1. CDR1 and CDR2 from the germline V gene are DFQATT and SNEGSKA (reference sequence). The V and J ends lost 0 bases and 6 bases, in that order; junction bases with no gene match: 4. This CDR3 has 13 amino acids. CDR3 sequence reads: CSAREGQGGEQYF. The CDR3, as DNA: TGCAGTGCTAGAGAAGGACAGGGCGGCGAGCAGTACTTC.

This clonotype was seen more than once but under ten times. The chain carries TRBV5-1 and TRBJ1-5; 10 nucleotides align to TRBD1. Trimming removed 4 bases from V and 6 bases from J; junction bases left unmatched: 7. CDR1 is SGHRS and CDR2 is YFSETQ in the germline V gene. This CDR3 is 15 amino acids long. The CDR3: CASSPGTGVLQPQHF. CDR3 bases: TGCGCCAGCAGCCCCGGGACAGGGGTCCTTCAGCCCCAGCATTTT. Full variable domain (missing parts from reference TRBV5-1 and TRBJ1-5): KAGVTQTPRYLIKTRGQQVTLSCSPISGHRSVSWYQQTPGQGLQFLFEYFSETQRNKGNFPGRFSGRQFSNSRSEMNVSTLELGDSALYLCASSPGTGVLQPQHFGDGTRLSIL.

This clonotype was found many times. The V and J genes are TRBV24-1 and TRBJ2-5, with TRBD1 matching over 11 bases. Trimming at V came to 2 bases and at J to 5 bases, leaving 6 bases not matched to a gene. Germline-derived CDR1 and CDR2 are KGHDR and SFDVKD. This CDR3 has 16 residues. The CDR3 DNA reads TGTGCCACCAGTGATTGGGGGGACAGGGGGGGGGAGACCCAGTACTTC. Protein sequence: CATSDWGDRGGETQYF.

The chain links TRBV18 to TRBJ1-2, with D possibly matching TRBD1 (6 bases). CDR1 and CDR2 (germline): KGHSH, LQKENI. There are 15 residues in the CDR3. Trimming removed 2 bases at V and 2 bases at J, with 12 bases between. The CDR3 DNA follows: TGTGCCAGCTCACCATCTCGGACAGAGAACTATGGCTACACCTTC. Its protein product is CASSPSRTENYGYTF.

This clonotype was seen a handful of times. The V and J genes are TRBV3-1 and TRBJ1-6; D is possibly TRBD1 (6 bases). V dropped 6 bases and J dropped 4 bases, with 10 bases sitting between them. CDR1 is LGHDT, CDR2 YNNKEL, per germline (reference sequence). The CDR3 has 14 amino acids. CDR3 in DNA: TGTGCCAGCAGACAGGGTCAATATAATTCACCCCTCCACTTT. Protein: CASRQGQYNSPLHF.

This clonotype showed up just a few times. The chain couples TRBV10-3 to TRBJ1-6; unclear D gene. V was clipped by 10 bases and J by 7 bases, with 17 bases between them. The CDR3 covers 14 residues. CDR1 is ENHRY, CDR2 SYGVKD, per germline. The DNA of the CDR3 is TGTGCCAGACTCCCAAACGGGCTAAATTCACCCCTCCACTTT. Translating it yields CARLPNGLNSPLHF.

The chain recombines TRBV19 with TRBJ2-7; a weak D match, TRBD1 (6 bases). Germline CDR1 and CDR2: LNHDA and SQIVND (reference sequence). There are 15 residues in the CDR3. The V and J ends lost 6 bases and 2 bases respectively, with 17 bases between them. Here the CDR3 reads CASSVSPDRPYEQYF. The CDR3 region has the DNA TGTGCCAGTAGCGTGTCCCCGGACAGACCCTACGAGCAGTACTTC. Full variable domain (remainder filled in from reference TRBV19 and TRBJ2-7): DGGITQSPKYLFRKEGQNVTLSCEQNLNHDAMYWYRQDPGQGLRLIYYSQIVNDFQKGDIAEGYSVSREKKESFPLTVTSAQKNPTAFYLCASSVSPDRPYEQYFGPGTRLTVT.

This chain joins TRBV20-1 and TRBJ1-1, with D possibly matching TRBD1 (6 bases). V was pared by 6 bases and J by 5 bases, with 13 bases between. CDR1 and CDR2 (germline): DFQATT, SNEGSKA (reference sequence). The CDR3 contains 12 residues. CDR3 in DNA: TGCAGTGCAACCGAAGGGGGTACTGAAGCTTTCTTT. Translation: CSATEGGTEAFF.

This clonotype has only a few counts. The rearrangement joins TRBV6-1 to TRBJ1-3; D may be TRBD1 (6 bases). CDR1 is MNHNS and CDR2 is SASEGT in the germline V gene. Trimming removed 8 bases at V and 4 bases at J, with 15 bases between. CDR3 size: 14 residues. Written as DNA, the CDR3 is TGTGCCAGCTTAACAGGGCCGAGCGGAAACACCATATATTTT. Translated: CASLTGPSGNTIYF.

This clonotype was observed at least ten times. The V call is TRBV10-2, the J call TRBJ1-3; D might be TRBD1 (6 bases). Trimming shortened V by 8 bases and J by 0 bases, and 17 bases separated the two germline ends. The germline V gene has CDR1 WSHSY and CDR2 SAAADI. The CDR3 consists of 16 residues. The CDR3 sequence is CASGDTTSVSGNTIYF. As DNA, the CDR3 is TGCGCCAGCGGGGACACGACCAGCGTCTCTGGAAACACCATATATTTT.

The rearrangement joins TRBV10-3 to TRBJ2-1; D not resolved. CDR3 length: 15 amino acids. Germline V gives CDR1 ENHRY, CDR2 SYGVKD. V was pared by 10 bases and J by 4 bases, with 20 bases between. The CDR3 region has the DNA TGTGCCAGCAGCTTCGGTCCGGCGGCTTACAATGAGCAGTTCTTC. It codes for CASSFGPAAYNEQFF.

This clonotype has a handful of counts. Compared with germline, one end of the junction differs, possibly owing to a read error. The gene calls are TRBV5-1 and TRBJ1-2; no clear D. The CDR3 loop spans 15 amino acids. Germline V lookup: CDR1 SGHRS, CDR2 YFSETQ. In DNA form, the CDR3 reads TGCGCCAGCAGCTTGGCCACGGACCTGGGCTATGGCTGCACCTTC. This gives the protein CASSLATDLGYGCTF.